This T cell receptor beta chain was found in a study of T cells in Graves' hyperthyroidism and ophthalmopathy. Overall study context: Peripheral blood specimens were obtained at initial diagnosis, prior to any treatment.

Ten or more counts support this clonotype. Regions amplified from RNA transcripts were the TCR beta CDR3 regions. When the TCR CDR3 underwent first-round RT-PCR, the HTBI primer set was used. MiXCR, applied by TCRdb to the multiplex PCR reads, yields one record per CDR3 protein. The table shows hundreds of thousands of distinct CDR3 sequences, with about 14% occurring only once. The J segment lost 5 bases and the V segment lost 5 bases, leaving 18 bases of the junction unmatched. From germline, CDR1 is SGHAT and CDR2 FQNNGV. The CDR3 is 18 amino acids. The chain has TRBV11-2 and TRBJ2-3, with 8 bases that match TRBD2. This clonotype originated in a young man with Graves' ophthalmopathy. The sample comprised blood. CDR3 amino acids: CASSLRGPLAGNKDTQYF. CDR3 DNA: TGTGCCAGCAGCCTCCGCGGCCCCCTAGCGGGTAATAAAGATACGCAGTATTTT.